Listed below are T cell receptor beta chains from one sample, sequenced in a study of a mutant IDH1 vaccine in newly diagnosed glioma. Their antigens remain unidentified. The method was immunoSEQ multiplex PCR; TCRdb's version includes in-frame clones alone and lacks a portion of them. The sample includes some 61,000 clones, approximately 81% seen only once; the top ten take roughly 12%. This sample comprised PBMCs, obtained from a glioma patient whose treatment included an IDH1 peptide vaccine. These receptor sequences come from a man between 18 and 29 years old with glioma. CDR3s include the opening cysteine and the closing phenylalanine or tryptophan. Fields, in order: V gene, J gene, clone size, D gene, CDR3 protein, CDR3 DNA. The D gene is left open where the match is weak. Expanded clones get a size class; other rows say once, few or many, or leave the size out.

>TRBV25-1|TRBJ1-3|.|.
CASSAWGANGNTIYF
TGTGCCAGCAGTGCATGGGGGGCTAATGGAAACACCATATATTTT
>TRBV29-1|TRBJ2-1|.|TRBD2
CSARLAGAYNEQFF
TGCAGCGCCAGACTAGCGGGAGCTTACAATGAGCAGTTCTTC
>TRBV19|TRBJ2-1|.|TRBD2
CASSIGAGGISEQFF
TGTGCCAGTAGTATTGGCGCGGGAGGGATTTCTGAGCAGTTCTTC
>TRBV19|TRBJ1-1|few|TRBD1
CASSIGQGFETEAFF
TGTGCCAGTAGTATCGGACAGGGGTTTGAGACTGAAGCTTTCTTT
>TRBV6-5|TRBJ1-5|.|TRBD1
CASSLTGVSNQPQHF
TGTGCCAGCAGTCTTACAGGGGTTAGCAATCAGCCCCAGCATTTT
>TRBV4-1|TRBJ1-1|.|.
CASSQGTLRDTEAFF
TGCGCCAGCAGCCAAGGTACTCTGCGGGACACTGAAGCTTTCTTT
>TRBV9|TRBJ2-5|.|TRBD1
CASSVTGQGKTQYF
TGTGCCAGCAGCGTCACGGGACAGGGGAAGACCCAGTACTTC
>TRBV29-1|TRBJ2-4|.|TRBD2
CSVSGTSGLLAKNIQYF
TGCAGCGTTTCCGGGACTAGCGGGTTACTAGCCAAAAACATTCAGTACTTC
>TRBV7-8|TRBJ2-1|.|.
CASSFLRDARNEQFF
TGTGCCAGCAGCTTCCTTCGAGACGCACGCAATGAGCAGTTCTTC
>TRBV28|TRBJ1-6|.|.
CASSLWGALYSPLHF
TGTGCCAGCAGTTTATGGGGGGCCCTATATTCACCCCTCCACTTT
>TRBV7-9|TRBJ2-7|.|TRBD1
CASSNLPGQGTYEQYF
TGTGCCAGCAGCAACTTACCGGGACAGGGCACCTACGAGCAGTACTTC
>TRBV6-5|TRBJ1-1|.|.
CASSYLQGTNTEAFF
TGTGCCAGCAGTTACTTACAGGGCACGAACACTGAAGCTTTCTTT
>TRBV7-2|TRBJ2-7|.|.
CASSLVIGGSSYEQYF
TGTGCCAGCAGCTTAGTAATAGGGGGGTCCTCCTACGAGCAGTACTTC
>TRBV6-1|TRBJ1-5|.|.
CASSEEGNQPQHF
TGTGCCAGCAGTGAAGAGGGGAATCAGCCCCAGCATTTT
>TRBV6-5|TRBJ2-3|.|.
CASSYSMSGTQYF
TGTGCCAGCAGTTACTCGATGTCAGGCACGCAGTATTTT
>TRBV30|TRBJ2-1|.|TRBD2
CAWSATSAGDEQFF
TGTGCCTGGAGTGCGACTAGCGCCGGCGATGAGCAGTTCTTC
>TRBV11-1|TRBJ1-1|.|.
CASRVTGSPANTEAFF
TGTGCCAGCAGGGTAACAGGGAGCCCTGCGAACACTGAAGCTTTCTTT
>TRBV27|TRBJ2-1|once|.
CASSLQAGTYNEQFF
TGTGCCAGCAGTTTACAGGCGGGAACCTACAATGAGCAGTTCTTC
>TRBV2|TRBJ1-2|.|TRBD1
CASSESTGGPANYGYTF
TGTGCCAGCAGTGAAAGTACAGGGGGCCCCGCTAACTATGGCTACACCTTC
>TRBV19|TRBJ1-3|.|.
CASILGHTIYF
TGTGCCAGTATCCTCGGGCACACCATATATTTT
>TRBV4-1|TRBJ2-5|few|.
CASSQDLAIQETQYF
TGCGCCAGCAGCCAAGATCTGGCAATCCAAGAGACCCAGTACTTC
>TRBV6-1|TRBJ1-1|.|.
CASRATAFTQAFF
TGTGCCAGCAGAGCTACAGCTTTTACCCAAGCTTTCTTT
>TRBV28|TRBJ1-4|.|TRBD1
CASSLGPGGVVELFF
TGTGCCAGCAGTTTGGGGCCAGGGGGAGTAGTGGAACTGTTTTTT
>TRBV4-2|TRBJ2-3|.|TRBD2
CASSSEASGASDTQYF
TGTGCCAGCAGCTCTGAGGCTAGCGGGGCCTCAGATACGCAGTATTTT
>TRBV4-3|TRBJ1-4|once|TRBD1
CASGQTGGRDEKLFF
TGCGCCAGCGGACAGACAGGGGGCAGGGATGAAAAACTGTTTTTT
>TRBV4-3|TRBJ2-6|.|.
CASSQGQAVSGANVLTF
TGCGCCAGCAGCCAAGGCCAGGCCGTCTCTGGGGCCAACGTCCTGACTTTC
>TRBV7-9|TRBJ1-1|.|.
CASSLAGNTEAFF
TGTGCCAGCAGCTTAGCAGGGAACACTGAAGCTTTCTTT
>TRBV29-1|TRBJ1-2|.|.
CSVEAEAYGYTF
TGCAGCGTTGAAGCGGAGGCCTATGGCTACACCTTC
>TRBV19|TRBJ2-7|.|TRBD1
CASSMRGGNYEQYF
TGTGCCAGTAGTATGCGAGGGGGCAACTACGAGCAGTACTTC
>TRBV7-2|TRBJ1-2|.|.
CASSLTDSLYGYTF
TGTGCCAGCAGCTTAACCGACAGCCTCTATGGCTACACCTTC
>TRBV6-5|TRBJ1-2|.|.
CASGGGRLTNYGYTF
TGTGCCAGCGGAGGGGGACGTCTGACTAACTATGGCTACACCTTC
>TRBV27|TRBJ1-1|.|.
CASSLLGVNTEAFF
TGTGCCAGCAGTCTTCTCGGGGTGAACACTGAAGCTTTCTTT
>TRBV28|TRBJ1-1|.|TRBD1
CASSSPVGTAPSEAFF
TGTGCCAGCAGTTCTCCCGTTGGGACAGCCCCTTCTGAAGCTTTCTTT
>TRBV9|TRBJ2-1|.|.
CASSAGRYNEQFF
TGTGCCAGCAGCGCAGGGCGTTACAATGAGCAGTTCTTC
>TRBV4-3|TRBJ1-1|.|.
CASSQEGFGSEAFF
TGCGCCAGCAGCCAAGAAGGGTTTGGGAGTGAAGCTTTCTTT
>TRBV28|TRBJ2-6|.|.
CASSFGRLRSGANVLTF
TGTGCCAGCAGTTTCGGCAGGTTGAGATCTGGGGCCAACGTCCTGACTTTC
>TRBV27|TRBJ2-7|.|.
CASSLLGGTGREQYF
TGTGCCAGCAGCCTCCTAGGAGGGACGGGGCGCGAGCAGTACTTC
>TRBV5-1|TRBJ2-1|.|TRBD2
CASSRIAGVSDEQFF
TGCGCCAGCAGCCGGATAGCGGGAGTGAGCGATGAGCAGTTCTTC
>TRBV5-4|TRBJ1-4|.|.
CASSPDGSSNEKLFF
TGTGCCAGCAGCCCGGACGGCAGTTCTAATGAAAAATTGTTTTTT
>TRBV5-1|TRBJ2-1|.|TRBD2
CASSVWTSPHNEQFF
TGCGCCAGCAGCGTCTGGACTAGCCCCCACAATGAGCAGTTCTTC
>TRBV6-5|TRBJ1-1|few|.
CASSYSQGTEAFF
TGTGCCAGCAGTTACAGTCAGGGGACTGAAGCTTTCTTT
>TRBV30|TRBJ1-2|.|.
CAWNRGTYGYTF
TGTGCCTGGAACCGGGGGACCTATGGCTACACCTTC